These 31 T cell receptor beta chains share one sample of origin, sequenced in a study of blood T cell repertoires in COVID-19. The table came from immunoSEQ multiplex PCR; TCRdb's copy has only in-frame clones and leaves some out. The sample contains approximately 150,000 clones, 84% of which appear only once. Input material: PBMCs or T cells enriched from blood (not recorded which). Source of these receptors: a woman in her fifties or sixties with acute COVID-19.

This chain links TRBV11-2 with TRBJ2-5; TRBD2 is a possible D gene (5 bases). In germline, CDR1 is SGHAT, CDR2 FQNNGV. CDR3 size: 15 residues. Deletions cut 3 bases from V and 4 bases from J, with 15 bases between. CDR3 bases: TGTGCCAGCAGCTTGGGCCCAGCGGCTGGAGAGACCCAGTACTTC. Amino acids: CASSLGPAAGETQYF.

The table lists this clone with many counts. The genes are TRBV2 and TRBJ1-2, with D hard to call. V shed 4 bases and J shed 8 bases, with 14 bases lying between them. Germline V gene data show CDR1 as SNHLY and CDR2 as FYNNEI. The CDR3 length is 13 residues. The chain's CDR3 is CASSASGGFGYTF. CDR3 nucleotide sequence: TGTGCCAGCAGTGCGTCAGGAGGGTTCGGCTACACCTTC.

The chain's CDR3 is CASSSAGWGEKLFF. The CDR3 nucleotides read TGTGCCAGCAGTTCGGCAGGGTGGGGAGAAAAACTGTTTTTT. V and J are TRBV27 and TRBJ1-4; possibly TRBD1 for D (5 bases). Between the trimmed V and J ends, which lost 4 bases and 8 bases, there was a span of 14 bases. Per the germline V gene, CDR1 is MNHEY and CDR2 is SMNVEV (reference sequence). This CDR3 has 14 amino acids.

The rearrangement joins TRBV19 to TRBJ1-6, with TRBD1 matching 7 bases. CDR1 and CDR2 from the germline V gene are LNHDA and SQIVND (reference sequence). This CDR3 has 15 residues. Losses at the gene ends were 2 bases for V and 4 bases for J; bases not matched to a gene: 2. As DNA, the CDR3 is TGTGCCAGTAGTATATCGGACAGGTATAATTCACCCCTCCACTTT. This translates into CASSISDRYNSPLHF.

V usage is TRBV5-6 and J usage is TRBJ2-1, with D possibly matching TRBD1 (5 bases). Trimming stripped 0 bases from V and 10 bases from J, with 8 bases between. The CDR3 sequence is 12 residues long. Looked up from germline, CDR1 is SGHDT and CDR2 is YYEEEE. The CDR3 region has the DNA TGTGCCAGCAGCTTGGCGAGACAGGAGCAGTTCTTC. It translates to CASSLARQEQFF.

The rearrangement joins TRBV2 to TRBJ2-1, with 10 bases fitting TRBD2. Germline-derived CDR1 and CDR2 are SNHLY and FYNNEI. Losses at the gene ends were 7 bases for V and 6 bases for J; bases not matched to a gene: 6. This CDR3 comprises 14 residues. CDR3 sequence: CASIQREGPNEQFF. The DNA of the CDR3 is TGTGCCAGCATCCAGCGGGAGGGCCCCAATGAGCAGTTCTTC.

This chain joins TRBV4-1 and TRBJ2-2; 9 bases agree with TRBD1. The CDR3 extends over 15 amino acids. Trimming removed 4 bases from V and 7 bases from J; junction bases left unmatched: 7. Germline CDR1 MGHRA, CDR2 YSYEKL. CDR3 bases: TGCGCCAGCAGCCCTCCGGACAGGGGATTCGGGGAGCTGTTTTTT. Residues: CASSPPDRGFGELFF.

The chain combines TRBV6-2 or TRBV6-3 with TRBJ1-3, with D possibly matching TRBD1 (5 bases). V lost 1 base and J lost 0, with 10 bases in between. The CDR3 has 16 residues. Per the germline V gene, CDR1 is MNHEY and CDR2 is SVGEGT. The CDR3 loop is CASSYFDSYSGNTIYF. The CDR3 bases are TGTGCCAGCAGTTACTTCGACAGCTACTCTGGAAACACCATATATTTT.

This clone was found once. CDR3 loop: CASSLRTGGRNTEAFF. Here the CDR3 DNA reads TGCGCCAGCAGCCTCCGGACAGGGGGCCGGAACACTGAAGCTTTCTTT. This chain joins TRBV5-1 and TRBJ1-1, with TRBD1 matching over 11 bases. The V segment lost 4 bases and the J segment 1 base; nucleotides outside the gene matches: 6. The germline gives CDR1 SGHRS, CDR2 YFSETQ. This CDR3 contains 16 residues.

CDR3 sequence (DNA): TGTGCCAGCAGCCCTAATACCTATAGCAATCAGCCCCAGCATTTT. It is translated as CASSPNTYSNQPQHF. The V call is TRBV27, the J call TRBJ1-5; D gene unclear. CDR1 and CDR2 (germline): MNHEY, SMNVEV (reference sequence). V gave up 6 bases and J gave up 0 bases, with 12 bases separating them. The CDR3 sequence is 15 residues long.

The genes are TRBV7-8 and TRBJ1-1; 7 bases match TRBD1. This CDR3 is 15 amino acids long. CDR1 is SGHVS, CDR2 FQNEAQ, per germline. Unmatched junction bases numbered 8, after V lost 2 bases and J lost 5 bases. CDR3 nucleotides: TGTGCCAGCAGCTTACGCGCAGGGGGGCAGACTGAAGCTTTCTTT. Its translation: CASSLRAGGQTEAFF.

The rearrangement links TRBV5-1 to TRBJ2-7, with 8 bases lining up with TRBD1. V shed 4 bases, J shed 4 bases, and the junction held 10 bases outside the gene matches. The CDR3 is 15 amino acids. Germline V lookup: CDR1 SGHRS, CDR2 YFSETQ. CDR3 residues: CASSLGQGRLYEQYF. The CDR3 bases are TGCGCCAGCAGCCTCGGACAGGGCCGCCTGTACGAGCAGTACTTC.

V is TRBV4-2 and J is TRBJ2-1, with 10 bases aligning to TRBD2. Germline CDR1 LGHNA, CDR2 YNFKEQ. The ends lost 3 bases at V and 0 bases at J; junction bases unmatched: 5. The CDR3 length is 17 residues. CDR3 DNA: TGTGCCAGCAGCCAGGGTAGCGGGGGGTTCTCCTACAATGAGCAGTTCTTC. Translation: CASSQGSGGFSYNEQFF.

The genes are TRBV7-9 and TRBJ2-6; 7 nucleotides line up with TRBD1. This CDR3 has 19 amino acids. V was clipped by 5 bases and J by 2 bases; unmatched bases: 15. Germline CDR1 SEHNR, CDR2 FQNEAQ (reference sequence). DNA of the CDR3: TGTGCCAGCAGCCCCCCCGGGACAGTCGGTGGGGCTGGGGCCAACGTCCTGACTTTC. Residues: CASSPPGTVGGAGANVLTF.

In this sample, this clone turned up once. The rearrangement links TRBV3-1 (or the pseudogene TRBV3-2) to TRBJ1-4; weak D call: TRBD1 (6 bases). Germline CDR1 and CDR2: LGHDT and YNNKEL (reference sequence). V gave up 0 bases and J gave up 7 bases, with 21 bases separating them. The CDR3 consists of 18 residues. CDR3 in amino acids: CASSQDVEEQGLGEKLFF. The DNA for the CDR3 is TGTGCCAGCAGCCAAGATGTCGAGGAGCAGGGGCTGGGTGAAAAACTGTTTTTT.

The V call is TRBV29-1, the J call TRBJ2-7; D is unresolved. Germline V lookup: CDR1 SQVTM, CDR2 ANQGSEA. The length of the CDR3 is 9 residues. V dropped 8 bases and J dropped 5 bases, with 7 bases sitting between them. The CDR3 nucleotides are TGCAGCCCGGTAGACGAGCAGTACTTC. It codes for CSPVDEQYF.

This rearrangement joins TRBV7-8 to TRBJ1-2; 8 bases fit TRBD1. The CDR3 consists of 16 residues. The germline gives CDR1 SGHVS, CDR2 FQNEAQ. The trim removed 5 bases at V and 4 bases at J, leaving 12 bases unmatched. The CDR3 DNA follows: TGTGCCAGCAGCAGGGCGAACAGGGGGAGAGGCTATGGCTACACCTTC. The encoded protein is CASSRANRGRGYGYTF.

This clone has just a few counts. This chain links TRBV7-6 with TRBJ2-2; 11 bases are shared with TRBD2. The CDR3 is 18 amino acids. In germline, CDR1 is SGHVS, CDR2 FNYEAQ. V lost 3 bases and J lost 7; bases outside the gene matches: 13. This CDR3 is CASSLEASGRRDIGELFF. Written as DNA, the CDR3 is TGTGCCAGCAGCTTGGAGGCTAGCGGGAGGAGGGATATCGGGGAGCTGTTTTTT.

The rearrangement joins TRBV5-1 to TRBJ2-7; 9 bases line up with TRBD2. Germline V gene lookup returns CDR1 SGHRS and CDR2 YFSETQ. The length of the CDR3 is 15 residues. J gave up 3 bases and V 0 bases, and 4 bases lay outside the gene matches. CDR3 loop: CASSLAVAGVYEQYF. The CDR3 DNA is TGCGCCAGCAGCTTGGCGGTAGCGGGAGTCTACGAGCAGTACTTC.

The chain couples TRBV27 to TRBJ1-6; 7 bases match TRBD1. This CDR3 has 15 amino acids. J was trimmed by 7 bases and V by 6 bases; bases with no gene match: 9. CDR1 and CDR2 (germline): MNHEY, SMNVEV (reference sequence). CDR3 sequence (DNA): TGTGCCAGCAGCCCGGGAGACAGGGTCAATTCACCCCTCCACTTT. It is translated as CASSPGDRVNSPLHF.

The CDR3 here is CASSPRLGQRQEETQYF. CDR3 DNA sequence: TGCGCCAGCAGCCCCCGCCTGGGACAGCGACAGGAAGAGACCCAGTACTTC. The J gene is TRBJ2-5, the V gene TRBV5-1, with 7 bases matching TRBD1. Germline CDR1 reads SGHRS; CDR2 reads YFSETQ. The CDR3 extends over 17 amino acids. V lost 4 bases, J lost 3 bases, and 15 bases stayed unmatched.

This clone was observed once. The chain is built from TRBV5-1 and TRBJ1-2; 8 bases match TRBD1. The CDR3 spans 15 residues. Unmatched junction bases numbered 9, after V lost 5 bases and J lost 3 bases. Germline V gene data show CDR1 as SGHRS and CDR2 as YFSETQ. CDR3 nucleotides: TGCGCCAGCAGTTTCGCTCAGGGGGCGGACTATGGCTACACCTTC. It is translated as CASSFAQGADYGYTF.

V gene TRBV30 combines with J gene TRBJ2-3; 7 positions agree with TRBD1. Germline V gene sequence: CDR1 GTSNPN, CDR2 SVGIG (reference sequence). CDR3 length: 13 residues. Trimming removed 6 bases from V and 4 bases from J; junction bases left unmatched: 7. The CDR3 protein is CACSLQGPDTQYF. In DNA, the CDR3 is TGTGCCTGCAGTTTACAGGGGCCAGATACGCAGTATTTT.

The chain is built from TRBV29-1 and TRBJ2-1; tentatively, D is TRBD2 (6 bases). Between the trimmed V and J ends, which lost 7 bases and 8 bases, there was a span of 21 bases. The CDR3 spans 14 residues. Per the germline V gene, CDR1 is SQVTM and CDR2 is ANQGSEA. CDR3 loop: CSGTGVRGVDEQFF. CDR3 coding DNA: TGCAGCGGGACGGGGGTGCGTGGGGTGGATGAGCAGTTCTTC.

The chain recombines TRBV29-1 with TRBJ1-1; unclear D gene. CDR3 length: 15 amino acids. V dropped 1 base and J dropped 0 bases, with 12 bases sitting between them. From germline, CDR1 is SQVTM and CDR2 ANQGSEA. In nucleotides, the CDR3 is TGCAGCGTTGAAGGCTTCACGGGAGTGAACACTGAAGCTTTCTTT. Protein sequence: CSVEGFTGVNTEAFF.

The chain employs TRBV6-5 and TRBJ1-2; maybe TRBD1 (6 bases). The CDR3 is 16 residues long. CDR1 is MNHEY and CDR2 is SVGAGI in the germline V gene. The V and J ends lost 0 bases and 4 bases respectively, with 15 bases between them. The CDR3 sequence is CASSYSGQGLGYGYTF. CDR3 nucleotides: TGTGCCAGCAGTTACTCGGGTCAGGGGCTCGGCTATGGCTACACCTTC.

This clone was detected once. The chain recombines TRBV9 with TRBJ2-1; 9 bases agree with TRBD2. CDR3 length: 15 residues. Germline trimming cut 3 bases from V and 8 bases from J; bases unmatched to any gene: 9. Germline CDR1 and CDR2: SGDLS and YYNGEE. The CDR3 nucleotides are TGTGCCAGCAGCGACCTTAGCGGGAGCCCCCATGAGCAGTTCTTC. It codes for CASSDLSGSPHEQFF.

This clone occurred once. The chain couples TRBV9 to TRBJ1-1, with unresolved D. V lost 4 bases and J 0 bases, leaving 7 bases between the germline ends. The CDR3 contains 13 residues. CDR1 is SGDLS and CDR2 is YYNGEE in the germline V gene. The CDR3 region has the DNA TGTGCCAGCAGCCCGAGAATGAACACTGAAGCTTTCTTT. Amino acid sequence: CASSPRMNTEAFF.

CDR3 in amino acids: CASSLVAGDIYEQYF. The CDR3 DNA reads as TGTGCCAGCAGCTTAGTCGCGGGAGATATCTACGAGCAGTACTTC. The rearrangement uses TRBV7-2 and TRBJ2-7, with 7 positions matching TRBD2. Germline V gene data show CDR1 as SGHTA and CDR2 as FQGNSA. Trimming removed 1 base from V and 3 bases from J; junction bases left unmatched: 6. The CDR3 is 15 amino acids.

The rearrangement joins TRBV9 to TRBJ2-7; 7 bases agree with TRBD1. The CDR3 is 14 amino acids. V trimming: 0 bases; J trimming: 6 bases; junction bases outside the gene matches: 6. Per the germline V gene, CDR1 is SGDLS and CDR2 is YYNGEE. The chain's CDR3 is CASSVGQGRGEQYF. CDR3 nucleotide sequence: TGTGCCAGCAGCGTAGGACAGGGTCGGGGCGAGCAGTACTTC. Together with reference TRBV9 and TRBJ2-7, the CDR3 gives the full variable domain: DSGVTQTPKHLITATGQRVTLRCSPRSGDLSVYWYQQSLDQGLQFLIQYYNGEERAKGNILERFSAQQFPDLHSELNLSSLELGDSALYFCASSVGQGRGEQYFGPGTRLTVT.

The chain links TRBV11-3 to TRBJ2-3; unclear D gene. V was shortened by 3 bases and J by 7 bases, with 5 bases between the two germline ends. Germline V gene sequence: CDR1 SGHNT, CDR2 YENEEA. This CDR3 comprises 11 residues. Written as DNA, the CDR3 is TGTGCCAGCAGCTTGAGGAATACGCAGTATTTT. This translates into CASSLRNTQYF.